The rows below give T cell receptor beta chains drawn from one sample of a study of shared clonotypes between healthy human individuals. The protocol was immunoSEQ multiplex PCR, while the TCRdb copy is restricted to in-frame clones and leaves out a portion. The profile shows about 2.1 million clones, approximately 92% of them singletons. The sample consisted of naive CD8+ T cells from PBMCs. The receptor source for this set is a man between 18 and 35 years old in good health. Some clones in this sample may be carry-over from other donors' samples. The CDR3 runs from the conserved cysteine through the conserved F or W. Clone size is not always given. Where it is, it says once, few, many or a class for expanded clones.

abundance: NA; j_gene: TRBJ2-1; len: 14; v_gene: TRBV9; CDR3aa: CASSVGSGRNEQFF
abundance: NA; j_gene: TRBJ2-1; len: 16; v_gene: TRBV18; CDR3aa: CASSLTSGSSYNEQFF
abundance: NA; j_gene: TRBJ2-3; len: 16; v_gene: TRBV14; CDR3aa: CASSQDRGLLTDTQYF
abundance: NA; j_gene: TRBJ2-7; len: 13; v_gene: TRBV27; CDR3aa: CASSFGDRVEQYF
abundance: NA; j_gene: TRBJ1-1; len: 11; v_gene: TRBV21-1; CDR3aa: CASSKYSEAFF
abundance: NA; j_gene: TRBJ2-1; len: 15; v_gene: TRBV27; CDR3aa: CASSFVGLAYNEQFF
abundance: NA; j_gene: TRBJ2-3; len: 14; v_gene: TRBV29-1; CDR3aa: CSVTGGWGTDTQYF
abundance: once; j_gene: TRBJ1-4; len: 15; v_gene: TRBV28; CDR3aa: CASSNPVGLGEKLFF
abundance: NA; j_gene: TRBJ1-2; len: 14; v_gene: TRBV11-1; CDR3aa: CASSSTGVDYGYTF
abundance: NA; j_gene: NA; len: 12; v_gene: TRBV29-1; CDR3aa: CSAGTGAYEQYF
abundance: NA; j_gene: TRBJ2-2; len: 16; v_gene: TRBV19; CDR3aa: CASSSFREGQAGELFF
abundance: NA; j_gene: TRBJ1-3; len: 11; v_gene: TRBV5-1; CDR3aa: CASTFQNTIYF
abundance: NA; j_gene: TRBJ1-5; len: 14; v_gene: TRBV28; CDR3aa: CASSTAAPGQPQHF
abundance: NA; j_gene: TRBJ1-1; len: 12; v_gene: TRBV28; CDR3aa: CASSLEGTEAFF
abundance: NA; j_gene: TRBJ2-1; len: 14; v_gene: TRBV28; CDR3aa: CASSLPTTTNEQFF
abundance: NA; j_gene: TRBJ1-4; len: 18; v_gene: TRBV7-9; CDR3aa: CASSPSTGGIPLGEKLFF
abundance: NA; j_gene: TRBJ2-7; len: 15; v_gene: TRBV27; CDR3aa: CASGGAGTGIYEQYF
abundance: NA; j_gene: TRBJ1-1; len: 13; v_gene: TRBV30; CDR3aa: CAWSVTVGTEAFF
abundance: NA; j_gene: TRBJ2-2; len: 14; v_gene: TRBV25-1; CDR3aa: CASSEYGAPGELFF
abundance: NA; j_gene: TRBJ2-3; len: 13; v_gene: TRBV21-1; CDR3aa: CASSRGQSDTQYF
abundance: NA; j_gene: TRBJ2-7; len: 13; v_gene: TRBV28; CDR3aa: CASSQQVSYEQYF
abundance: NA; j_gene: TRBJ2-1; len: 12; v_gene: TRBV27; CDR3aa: CASSFQGNRQFF
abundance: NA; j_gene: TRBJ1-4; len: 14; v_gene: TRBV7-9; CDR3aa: CASSLVAPNEKLFF
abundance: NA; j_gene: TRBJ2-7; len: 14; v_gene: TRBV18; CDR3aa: CASSPMEGPYEQYF
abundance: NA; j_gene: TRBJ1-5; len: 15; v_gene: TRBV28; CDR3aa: CASINNDRPNQPQHF
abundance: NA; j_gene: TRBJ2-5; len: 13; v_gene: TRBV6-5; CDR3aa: CASSPGSWETQYF
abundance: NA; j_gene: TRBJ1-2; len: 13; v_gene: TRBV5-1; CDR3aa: CASSLIQGGGYTF
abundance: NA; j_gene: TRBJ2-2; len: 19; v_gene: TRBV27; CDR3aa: CASSPRGLAETFFTGELFF
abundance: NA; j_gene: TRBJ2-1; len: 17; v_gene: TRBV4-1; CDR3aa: CASSQEGIGVRVNEQFF
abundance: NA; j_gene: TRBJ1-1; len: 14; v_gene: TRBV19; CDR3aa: CASSTLGLNTEAFF
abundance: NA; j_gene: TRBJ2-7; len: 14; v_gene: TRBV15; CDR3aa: CATSVGQGTDEQYF
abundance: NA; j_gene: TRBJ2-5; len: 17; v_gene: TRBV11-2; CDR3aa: CASSLRRQGFGRETQYF
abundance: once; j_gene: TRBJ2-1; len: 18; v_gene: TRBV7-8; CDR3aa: CASSLVVSGTSGYNEQFF
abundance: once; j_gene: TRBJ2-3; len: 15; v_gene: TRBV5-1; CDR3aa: CASSIPGQFTDTQYF
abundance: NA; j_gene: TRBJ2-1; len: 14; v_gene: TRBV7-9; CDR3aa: CASSLAGVFGEQFF
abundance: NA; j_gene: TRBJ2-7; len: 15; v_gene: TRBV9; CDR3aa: CASSPTGTTAYEQYF
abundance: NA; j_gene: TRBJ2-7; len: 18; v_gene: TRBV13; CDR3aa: CASSLAGARDYLSYEQYF
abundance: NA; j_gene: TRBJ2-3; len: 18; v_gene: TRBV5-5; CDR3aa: CASSLGQVRPSSTDTQYF
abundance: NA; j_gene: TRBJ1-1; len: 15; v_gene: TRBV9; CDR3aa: CASSLVRGMNTEAFF
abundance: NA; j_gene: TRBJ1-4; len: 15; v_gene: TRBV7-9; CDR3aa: CASSLPQGTNEKLFF
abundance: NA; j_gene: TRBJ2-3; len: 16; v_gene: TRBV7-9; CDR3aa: CASSHLPAGVTDTQYF
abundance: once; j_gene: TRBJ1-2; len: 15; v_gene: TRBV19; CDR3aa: CASSVFSTGRYGYTF
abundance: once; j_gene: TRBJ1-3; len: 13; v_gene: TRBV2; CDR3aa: CATRTGRGNTIYF
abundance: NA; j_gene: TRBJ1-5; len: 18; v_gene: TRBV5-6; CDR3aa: CASSIGQGNYYSNQPQHF